This TCR beta chain emerged from a study of blood T cells in healthy people across ages. On the study more broadly: Template switching retrieved approximately one barcoded beta molecule for each two T cells. Study-wide results and limits: Diversity of TCR beta per million T cells declined in a roughly linear way with age.

PCR was performed a second time for about 6 to 12 cycles using a sample-barcoded 5' primer and a J-beta primer mix. TCRdb fed the 5' RACE reads into MiXCR, producing one record per CDR3 protein. The table shows almost 1 million distinct CDR3 sequences, with roughly 50% occurring only once. The sample, around 10 milliliters of peripheral blood, was drawn from each donor. The study isolated at least 6.5 million PBMCs from each sample. The CDR3 loop spans 13 amino acids. Germline CDR1 DFQATT, CDR2 SNEGSKA (reference sequence). This clonotype has more than one count but fewer than ten. The antigen remains unidentified.

The clonotype comes from a woman aged 60 to 75 in good health. Sequencing input: blood. The chain is built from TRBV20-1 and TRBJ2-5, with D tentatively TRBD2 (6 bases). The J call is in doubt because the DNA end fits TRBJ2-7 better. CDR3 protein: CSARSTSGYEQYF. CDR3 sequence (DNA): TGCAGTGCTAGGTCGACTAGTGGGTACGAGCAGTACTTC.